This T cell receptor (beta chain) was profiled in a study of OX40 agonist ivuxolimab in advanced cancers. The assay was immunoSEQ multiplex PCR, and TCRdb's table has in-frame clones only and misses some. In the table there are roughly 80,000 clones, around 85% of which are singletons. This CDR3 region has 11 residues. The V end was cut by 5 bases, the J end by 4 bases, with 5 bases between. Germline lookup yields CDR1 MNHEY and CDR2 SVGAGI. This clonotype was obtained from an adult with an advanced solid tumor such as melanoma, head and neck, liver or kidney cancer. This rearrangement joins TRBV6-5 to TRBJ2-5; D call uncertain. Specimen: CD4+ or CD8+ T cells sorted from blood, collected in a trial of the OX40 agonist ivuxolimab. CDR3 residues: CASSLRETQYF. In DNA, the CDR3 is TGTGCCAGCAGTCTTAGAGAGACCCAGTACTTC.